The clone carrying this T cell receptor (beta chain) was seen more than once but under ten times. cDNA synthesis used the whole RNA isolate, giving expressed TCRB sequences. The data were produced by immunoSEQ multiplex PCR, yet TCRdb's version contains in-frame clones alone and is incomplete. The repertoire holds fewer than 45,000 clones, 55% to 70% seen once, with roughly 2% in the top ten. The source of the sample is a study of beta chain features in type 1 diabetes. The source material was Tregs from blood. This receptor was identified in a woman in her twenties or thirties in good health.

The CDR3 loop is CASSLNRDNSPLHF. CDR3 nucleotides: TGCGCCAGCAGCTTGAACAGGGATAATTCACCCCTCCACTTT. The V and J genes are TRBV5-1 and TRBJ1-6, with D maybe TRBD1 (6 bases). From germline, CDR1 is SGHRS and CDR2 YFSETQ. The CDR3 runs 14 residues. V was clipped by 1 base and J by 5 bases, with 7 bases between them.